A single TCR beta chain is shown here with its context. Antigen: not known. The sample belongs to a study of T cell responses to AZD1222 COVID-19 vaccine. Study observations and caveats: Elevations in Spike-specific TCR breadth and depth followed administration of two AZD1222 doses. Recipients of AZD1222 seropositive at baseline numbered only 6 or 7. The donors showed a predominance of white British ancestry and of females, with possible underestimation of clonal diversity. Scientists sampled the repertoires only once the peak T cell response had passed.

This CDR3 region has 15 residues. The germline V gene has CDR1 SGHKS and CDR2 YYEKEE (reference sequence). With V trimmed by 2 bases and J by 3 bases, 6 bases remained unmatched. TCRdb keeps only in-frame clones here, not all; method: immunoSEQ multiplex PCR. The profile shows 95,000 to 150,000 clones, 80% to 90% of them singletons. The source is an adult in good health. Material: peripheral blood, obtained on day 0 of AZD1222 vaccination. The rearrangement links TRBV5-5 to TRBJ1-1, with 8 positions matching TRBD1. The CDR3 here is CASSLETGAYTEAFF. As DNA, the CDR3 is TGTGCCAGCAGCTTAGAGACAGGGGCTTACACTGAAGCTTTCTTT.